This T cell receptor (beta chain) was sequenced for a study of blood T cell repertoires in COVID-19. As for the study in general: Spain, Italy and the United States supplied samples that represented acute and convalescent COVID-19.

The CDR3 sequence is 16 residues long. V was clipped by 1 base and J by 0 bases; unmatched bases: 2. Germline CDR1 reads SGHVS; CDR2 reads FQNEAQ. The method was immunoSEQ multiplex PCR; TCRdb's version includes in-frame clones alone and lacks a portion of them. The table records roughly 200,000 clones, about nine tenths of them present only once. The clonotype was recovered from a man aged 25-45 years in a cohort exposed to, infected with or recovered from COVID-19 (not recorded which). Sequences were obtained from PBMCs or T cells enriched from blood (not recorded which). This chain joins TRBV7-8 and TRBJ1-5; 8 nucleotides line up with TRBD1. The CDR3: CASSLGTGNSNQPQHF. CDR3 in DNA: TGTGCCAGCAGCTTAGGGACAGGGAATAGCAATCAGCCCCAGCATTTT.